This T cell receptor beta chain derives from a study of cytomegalovirus exposure and HLA in healthy donors. About the research overall: Counted in an early data release were about 85 million unique TCRs from HLA-typed donors.

Study-level results: Association of 16,951 TCR beta sequences with HLA alleles was found at 0.05 false discovery rate in a later analysis. Most sequenced TCRs were rare (though some public TCRs occurred in many donors).

This clone was seen a single time. The antigen remains unidentified. The PCR used 60 Vbeta and 13 Jbeta primers. Clones were sequenced by immunoSEQ multiplex PCR, and TCRdb holds only the in-frame ones, with some missing. This table holds some 130,000 clones, 65% to 80% found once. The sequence derives from a middle-aged man in good health and CMV-seronegative. Sequencing was done on a sample of PBMCs.

The CDR3 region has the DNA TGTGCCTGGAGCGCGAGCCACAATGAGCAGTTCTTC. It translates to CAWSASHNEQFF. The gene calls are TRBV30 and TRBJ2-1, with D hard to call. There are 12 residues in the CDR3. The germline V gene encodes CDR1 GTSNPN and CDR2 SVGIG (reference sequence). Trimming cost V 3 bases and J 5 bases, with 8 bases left between them.